Each of the 2 T cell receptor beta chains below was sequenced from the same sample in a study of T cells after yellow fever vaccination. TCRdb called the 5' RACE reads again in MiXCR, with one record for every CDR3 protein. The sample lists roughly 30,000 distinct CDR3 sequences, roughly 6.3% seen once, with around a quarter in the top ten. Specimen: PBMCs, either bulk or a sorted T-cell subset (CD4+, CD8+, memory, or dextramer-sorted; not recorded which), collected on the day of the yellow fever booster vaccination. These receptors all come from a man aged 30 to 39 who received the YFV17D yellow fever vaccine.

In its sample, this clonotype was seen many times. V is TRBV6-2 or TRBV6-3 and J is TRBJ2-7; D not resolved. The V end lost 1 base, the J end lost 3 bases, and 7 bases lay between the germline ends. The CDR3 is made up of 13 amino acids. In germline, CDR1 is MNHEY, CDR2 SVGEGT. CDR3 loop: CASSYYVDYEQYF. The CDR3 nucleotides read TGTGCCAGCAGTTACTACGTGGACTACGAGCAGTACTTC.

This clonotype was seen at least ten times. The gene calls are TRBV6-5 and TRBJ1-1; D is ambiguous. The CDR3 runs 14 residues. Trimming cost V 7 bases and J 8 bases, with 20 bases left between them. Germline V gene lookup returns CDR1 MNHEY and CDR2 SVGAGI. CDR3 in DNA: TGTGCCAGCATCTCACGGAGTAACCGCCTGGAAGCTTTCTTT. Amino acid sequence: CASISRSNRLEAFF.